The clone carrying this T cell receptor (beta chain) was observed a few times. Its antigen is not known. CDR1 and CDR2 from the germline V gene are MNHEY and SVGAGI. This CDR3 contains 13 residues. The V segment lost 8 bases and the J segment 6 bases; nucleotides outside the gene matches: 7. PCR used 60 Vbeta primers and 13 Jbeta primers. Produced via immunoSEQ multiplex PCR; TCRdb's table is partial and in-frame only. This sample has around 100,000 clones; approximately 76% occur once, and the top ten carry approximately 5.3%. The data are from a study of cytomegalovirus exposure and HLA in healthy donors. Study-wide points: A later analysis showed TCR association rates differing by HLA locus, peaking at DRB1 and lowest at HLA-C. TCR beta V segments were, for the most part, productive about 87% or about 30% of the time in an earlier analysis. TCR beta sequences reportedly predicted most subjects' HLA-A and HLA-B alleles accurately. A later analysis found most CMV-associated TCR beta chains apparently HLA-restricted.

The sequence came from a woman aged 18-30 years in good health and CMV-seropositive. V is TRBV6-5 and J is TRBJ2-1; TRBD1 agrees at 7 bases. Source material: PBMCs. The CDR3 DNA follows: TGTGCCAGCCGGGACAGTACAGGCAATGAGCAGTTCTTC. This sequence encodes CASRDSTGNEQFF.